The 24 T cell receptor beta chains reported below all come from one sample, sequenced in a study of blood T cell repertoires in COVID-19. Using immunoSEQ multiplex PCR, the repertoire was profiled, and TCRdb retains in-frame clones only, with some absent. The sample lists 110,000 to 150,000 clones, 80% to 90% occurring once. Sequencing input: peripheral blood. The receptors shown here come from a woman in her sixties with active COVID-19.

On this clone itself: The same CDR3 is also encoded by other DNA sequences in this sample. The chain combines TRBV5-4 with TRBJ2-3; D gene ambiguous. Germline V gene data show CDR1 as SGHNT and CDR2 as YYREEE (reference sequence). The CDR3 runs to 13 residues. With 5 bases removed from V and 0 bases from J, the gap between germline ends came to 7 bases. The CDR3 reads CASSLTSTDTQYF. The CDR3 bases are TGTGCCAGCAGTTTAACTAGCACAGATACGCAGTATTTT.

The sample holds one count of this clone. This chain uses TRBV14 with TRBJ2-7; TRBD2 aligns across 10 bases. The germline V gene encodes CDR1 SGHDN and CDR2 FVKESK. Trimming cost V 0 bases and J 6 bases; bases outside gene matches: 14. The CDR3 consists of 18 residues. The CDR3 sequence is CASSQEKRTSGVRGEQYF. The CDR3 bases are TGTGCCAGCAGCCAAGAAAAAAGGACTAGCGGCGTCAGGGGCGAGCAGTACTTC.

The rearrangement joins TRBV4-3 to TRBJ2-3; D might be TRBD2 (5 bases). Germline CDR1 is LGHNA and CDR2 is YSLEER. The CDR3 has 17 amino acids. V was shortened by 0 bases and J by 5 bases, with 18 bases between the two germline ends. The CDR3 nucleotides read TGCGCCAGCAGCCAAGATAAAAGCGGCCGGACCTTAGATACGCAGTATTTT. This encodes CASSQDKSGRTLDTQYF.

CDR3 sequence: CASSIWTGEKEAFF. The CDR3 DNA follows: TGTGCCAGTAGTATTTGGACAGGGGAAAAAGAAGCTTTCTTT. The chain carries TRBV19 and TRBJ1-1; 9 bases agree with TRBD1. The CDR3 spans 14 residues. Looked up from germline, CDR1 is LNHDA and CDR2 is SQIVND (reference sequence). V was pared by 3 bases and J by 8 bases, with 7 bases of the junction left unmatched.

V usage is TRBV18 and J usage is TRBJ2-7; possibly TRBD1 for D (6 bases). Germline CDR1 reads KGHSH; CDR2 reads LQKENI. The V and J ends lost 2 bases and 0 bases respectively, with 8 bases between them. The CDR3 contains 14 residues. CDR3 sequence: CASSPRGTSYEQYF. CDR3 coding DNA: TGTGCCAGCTCACCAAGGGGGACCTCCTACGAGCAGTACTTC.

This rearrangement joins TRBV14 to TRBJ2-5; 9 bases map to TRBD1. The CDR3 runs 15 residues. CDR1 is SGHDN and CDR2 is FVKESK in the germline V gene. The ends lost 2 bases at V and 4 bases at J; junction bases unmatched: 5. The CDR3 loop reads CASSQSTGGAETQYF. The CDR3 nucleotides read TGTGCCAGCAGCCAATCAACAGGGGGCGCAGAGACCCAGTACTTC.

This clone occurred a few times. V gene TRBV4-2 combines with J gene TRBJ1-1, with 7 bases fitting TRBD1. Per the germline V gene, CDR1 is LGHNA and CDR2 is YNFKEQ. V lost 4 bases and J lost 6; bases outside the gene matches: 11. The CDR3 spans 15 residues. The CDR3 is CASSRVQGGSPEAFF. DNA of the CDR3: TGTGCCAGCAGCCGGGTTCAAGGGGGCAGCCCTGAAGCTTTCTTT.

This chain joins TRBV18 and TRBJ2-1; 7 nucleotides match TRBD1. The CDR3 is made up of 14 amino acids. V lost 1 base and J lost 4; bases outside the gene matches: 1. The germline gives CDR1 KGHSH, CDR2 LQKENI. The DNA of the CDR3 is TGTGCCAGCTCACCACGGACAGGTTACAATGAGCAGTTCTTC. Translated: CASSPRTGYNEQFF.

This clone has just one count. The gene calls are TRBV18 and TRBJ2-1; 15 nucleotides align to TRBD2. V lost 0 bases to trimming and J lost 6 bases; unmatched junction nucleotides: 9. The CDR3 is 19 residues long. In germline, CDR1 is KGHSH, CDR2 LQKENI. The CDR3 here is CASSPPGLAGGAWGNEQFF. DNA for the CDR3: TGTGCCAGCTCACCACCGGGACTAGCGGGGGGAGCGTGGGGCAATGAGCAGTTCTTC. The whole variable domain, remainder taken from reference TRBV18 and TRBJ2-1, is NAGVMQNPRHLVRRRGQEARLRCSPMKGHSHVYWYRQLPEEGLKFMVYLQKENIIDESGMPKERFSAEFPKEGPSILRIQQVVRGDSAAYFCASSPPGLAGGAWGNEQFFGPGTRLTVL.

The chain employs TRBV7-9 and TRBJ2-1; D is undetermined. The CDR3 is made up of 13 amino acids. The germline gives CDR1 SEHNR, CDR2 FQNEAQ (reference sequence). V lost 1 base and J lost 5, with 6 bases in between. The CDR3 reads CASSLDFNNEQFF. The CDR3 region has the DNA TGTGCCAGCAGCTTAGACTTCAACAATGAGCAGTTCTTC.

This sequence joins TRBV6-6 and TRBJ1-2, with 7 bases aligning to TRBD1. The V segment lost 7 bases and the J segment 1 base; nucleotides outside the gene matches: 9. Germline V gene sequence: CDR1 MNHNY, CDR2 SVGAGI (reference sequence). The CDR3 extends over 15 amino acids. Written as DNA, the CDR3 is TGTGCCAGCATCGACAGGGACAAGATTAACTATGGCTACACCTTC. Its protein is CASIDRDKINYGYTF.

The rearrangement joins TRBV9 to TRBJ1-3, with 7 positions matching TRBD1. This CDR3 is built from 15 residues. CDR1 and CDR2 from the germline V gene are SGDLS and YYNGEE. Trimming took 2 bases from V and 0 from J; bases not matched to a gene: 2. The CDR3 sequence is CASSVRQGSGNTIYF. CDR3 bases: TGTGCCAGCAGCGTTAGACAGGGCTCTGGAAACACCATATATTTT.

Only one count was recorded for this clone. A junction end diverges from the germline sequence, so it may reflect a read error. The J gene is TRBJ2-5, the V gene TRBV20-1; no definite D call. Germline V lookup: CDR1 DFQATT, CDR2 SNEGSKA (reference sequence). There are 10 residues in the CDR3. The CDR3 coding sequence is TGCAGTGCTAGAGAAGAGAGCCAGTACTTC. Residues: CSAREESQYF.

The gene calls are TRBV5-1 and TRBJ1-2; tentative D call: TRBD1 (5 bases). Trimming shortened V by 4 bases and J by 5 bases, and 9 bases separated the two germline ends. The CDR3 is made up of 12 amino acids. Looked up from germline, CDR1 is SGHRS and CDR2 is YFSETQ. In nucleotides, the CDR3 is TGCGCCAGCAGCCAGGACATGTATGGCTACACCTTC. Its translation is CASSQDMYGYTF.

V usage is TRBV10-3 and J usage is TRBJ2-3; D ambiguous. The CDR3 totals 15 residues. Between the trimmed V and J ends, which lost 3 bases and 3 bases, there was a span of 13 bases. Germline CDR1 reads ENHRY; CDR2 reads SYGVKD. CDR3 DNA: TGTGCCATCAGTGAAGTGAGGCAGACTACAGATACGCAGTATTTT. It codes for CAISEVRQTTDTQYF.

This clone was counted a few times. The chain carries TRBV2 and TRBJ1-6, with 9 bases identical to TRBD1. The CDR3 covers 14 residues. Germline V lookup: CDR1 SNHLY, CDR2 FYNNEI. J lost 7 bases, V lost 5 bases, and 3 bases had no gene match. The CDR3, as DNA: TGTGCCAGCAGTTCTGGGACAGGGAATTCACCCCTCCACTTT. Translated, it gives CASSSGTGNSPLHF. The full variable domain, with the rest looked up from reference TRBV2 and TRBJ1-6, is EPEVTQTPSHQVTQMGQEVILRCVPISNHLYFYWYRQILGQKVEFLVSFYNNEISEKSEIFDDQFSVERPDGSNFTLKIRSTKLEDSAMYFCASSSGTGNSPLHFGNGTRLTVT.

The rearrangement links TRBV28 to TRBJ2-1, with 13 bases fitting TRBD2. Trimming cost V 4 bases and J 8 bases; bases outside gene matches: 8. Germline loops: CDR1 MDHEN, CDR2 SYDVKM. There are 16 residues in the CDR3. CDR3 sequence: CASSYRLAGGRDEQFF. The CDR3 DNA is TGTGCCAGCAGTTACCGACTAGCGGGAGGAAGAGATGAGCAGTTCTTC.

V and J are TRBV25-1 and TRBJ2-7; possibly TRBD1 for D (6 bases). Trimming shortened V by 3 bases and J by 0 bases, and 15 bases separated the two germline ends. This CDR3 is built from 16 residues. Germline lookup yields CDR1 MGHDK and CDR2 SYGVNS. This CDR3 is CASSDVGGTLSYEQYF. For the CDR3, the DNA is TGTGCCAGCAGTGATGTAGGGGGAACACTCTCCTACGAGCAGTACTTC.

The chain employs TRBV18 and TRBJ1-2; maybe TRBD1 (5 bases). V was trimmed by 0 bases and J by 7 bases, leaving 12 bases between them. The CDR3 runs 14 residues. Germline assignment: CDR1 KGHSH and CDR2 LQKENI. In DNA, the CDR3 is TGTGCCAGCTCACCACCAGGGGATGTTTCTGGCTACACCTTC. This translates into CASSPPGDVSGYTF.

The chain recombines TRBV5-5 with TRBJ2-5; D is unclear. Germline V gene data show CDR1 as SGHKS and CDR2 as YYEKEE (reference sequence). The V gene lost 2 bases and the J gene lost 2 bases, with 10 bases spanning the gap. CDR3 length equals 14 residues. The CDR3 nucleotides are TGTGCCAGCAGCTTCATGCCAGCGCAAGAGACCCAGTACTTC. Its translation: CASSFMPAQETQYF.

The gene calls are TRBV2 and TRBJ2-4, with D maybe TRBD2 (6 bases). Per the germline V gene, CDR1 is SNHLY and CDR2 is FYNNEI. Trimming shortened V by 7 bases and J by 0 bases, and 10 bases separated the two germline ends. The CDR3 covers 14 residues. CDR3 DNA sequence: TGTGCCAGCACCACTAGCTCAGCCAAAAACATTCAGTACTTC. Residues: CASTTSSAKNIQYF.

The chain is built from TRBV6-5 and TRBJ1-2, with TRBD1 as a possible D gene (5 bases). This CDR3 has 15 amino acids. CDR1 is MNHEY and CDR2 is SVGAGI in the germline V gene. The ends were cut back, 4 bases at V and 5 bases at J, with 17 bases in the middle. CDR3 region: CASSFRSDSGYGYTF. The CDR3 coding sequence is TGTGCCAGCAGTTTTAGGTCCGACAGTGGGTATGGCTACACCTTC.

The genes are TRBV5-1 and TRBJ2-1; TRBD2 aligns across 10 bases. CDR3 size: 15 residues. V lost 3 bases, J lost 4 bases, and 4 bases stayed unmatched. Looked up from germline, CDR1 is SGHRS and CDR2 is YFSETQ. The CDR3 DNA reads TGCGCCAGCAGCTCTGCTAGCGGGAGATACAATGAGCAGTTCTTC. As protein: CASSSASGRYNEQFF. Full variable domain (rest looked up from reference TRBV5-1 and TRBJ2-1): KAGVTQTPRYLIKTRGQQVTLSCSPISGHRSVSWYQQTPGQGLQFLFEYFSETQRNKGNFPGRFSGRQFSNSRSEMNVSTLELGDSALYLCASSSASGRYNEQFFGPGTRLTVL.

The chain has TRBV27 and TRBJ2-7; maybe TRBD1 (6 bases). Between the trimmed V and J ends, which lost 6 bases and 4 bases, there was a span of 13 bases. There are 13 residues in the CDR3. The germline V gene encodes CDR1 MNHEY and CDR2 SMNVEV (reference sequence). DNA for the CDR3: TGTGCCAGCAGCCCACAGGGTCGGTACGAGCAGTACTTC. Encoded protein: CASSPQGRYEQYF.